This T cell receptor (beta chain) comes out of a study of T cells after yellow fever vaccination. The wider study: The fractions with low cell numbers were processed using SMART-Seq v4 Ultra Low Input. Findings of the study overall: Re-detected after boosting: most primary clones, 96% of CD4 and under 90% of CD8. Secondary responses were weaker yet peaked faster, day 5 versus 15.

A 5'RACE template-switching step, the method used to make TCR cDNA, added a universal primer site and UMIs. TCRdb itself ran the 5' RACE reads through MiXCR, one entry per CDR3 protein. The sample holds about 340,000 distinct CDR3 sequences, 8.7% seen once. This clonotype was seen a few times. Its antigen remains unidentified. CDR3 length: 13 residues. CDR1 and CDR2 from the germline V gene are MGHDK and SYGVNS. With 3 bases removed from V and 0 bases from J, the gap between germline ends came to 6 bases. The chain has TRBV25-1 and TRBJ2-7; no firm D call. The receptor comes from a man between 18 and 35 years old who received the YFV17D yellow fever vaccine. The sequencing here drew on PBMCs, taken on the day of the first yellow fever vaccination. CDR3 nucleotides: TGTGCCAGCAGTGACGAGATCTCCTACGAGCAGTACTTC. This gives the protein CASSDEISYEQYF.